This record concerns one T cell receptor (beta chain) sequence. As yet, its antigen is unknown. This CDR3 region has 16 residues. Sequenced by immunoSEQ multiplex PCR; TCRdb stores in-frame clones only, minus some. This sample yields about 36,000 clones, of which 77% are seen a single time; roughly 20% belongs to the top ten. This record belongs to a study of CD4 T cells in relation to SARS-CoV-2 and coronaviruses. For the study at large: Of the patients, roughly eight were male, 4 female, two Hispanic.

The genes are TRBV21-1 and TRBJ2-7; the table's D call, TRBD2, was not checked against the DNA. TRBV21-1 is listed as a pseudogene. The sequenced sample consisted of memory CD4+ T cells from PBMCs, cultured in vitro. The clonotype was recovered from an adult with COVID-19. CDR3 amino acids: CASSKVETRKSYEQYF. The CDR3 DNA is TGTGCCAGCAGCAAAGTAGAGACTAGGAAGTCCTACGAGCAGTACTTC.